This T cell receptor beta chain was sequenced for a study of T-cell memory formation after mild COVID-19. Study as a whole: In these data, TCR clusters were largely donor specific.

TCRdb processed the 5' RACE reads anew with MiXCR; each CDR3 protein has one entry. The data contain a few hundred thousand distinct CDR3 sequences, roughly 21% of them seen just once; the ten biggest clones take up roughly 8.3%. The V end lost 5 bases, the J end lost 5 bases, and 10 bases lay between the germline ends. Germline CDR1 reads SEHNR; CDR2 reads FQNEAQ (reference sequence). There are 12 residues in the CDR3. The sample holds a few counts of this clonotype. This TCR was recovered from an adult woman who had mild COVID-19 (a few samples of this study predate the infection). Cell type and time point are not known. The sequencing input was PBMCs or a T cell subset sorted from them (not recorded which). This rearrangement joins TRBV7-9 to TRBJ2-7, with D uncertain. The CDR3 is CASSPRNDEQYF. The DNA for the CDR3 is TGTGCCAGCAGCCCGCGAAACGACGAGCAGTACTTC. The variable domain in full, with the rest retrieved from reference TRBV7-9 and TRBJ2-7, is DTGVSQNPRHKITKRGQNVTFRCDPISEHNRLYWYRQTLGQGPEFLTYFQNEAQLEKSRLLSDRFSAERPKGSFSTLEIQRTEQGDSAMYLCASSPRNDEQYFGPGTRLTVT.